This T cell receptor (beta chain) came from a study of blood T cell repertoires in COVID-19. Study at large: COVID-19 samples, acute and convalescent, were from the United States, Italy and Spain.

Profiled with immunoSEQ multiplex PCR; TCRdb holds only in-frame clones, not every one. The sample lists about 390,000 clones, around nine tenths occurring once. CDR1 LGHDT and CDR2 YNNKEL come from the germline V gene (reference sequence). The CDR3 sequence is 16 residues long. J was trimmed by 7 bases and V by 1 base; bases with no gene match: 7. Across under 25 US areas, participants ranged in age from about 18 to 90 years. Clinical history as reported by participants underpinned cohort assignment. In Cohort 3, a recovered donor had either two negative PCRs, clearance, or symptom resolution. This receptor was identified in a woman aged 45-59 years who had recovered from COVID-19. The sequenced sample consisted of PBMCs or T cells enriched from blood (not recorded which). J is TRBJ2-1 and V is TRBV3-1 (or the pseudogene TRBV3-2); TRBD2 matches at 10 bases. CDR3 DNA: TGTGCCAGCAGCCAAGCGGGAGCGGGGGGGCCTAATGAGCAGTTCTTC. It yields the protein CASSQAGAGGPNEQFF.